This T cell receptor beta chain was identified in a study of cytomegalovirus exposure and HLA in healthy donors (dated by TCRdb to 2015 to 2018). Study-level background: An earlier analysis of some 500 of the donors reported approximately 300 Gb of sequence data and 117 million unique TCR beta sequences from roughly 180 million T cells. The aim of the study was to test whether cataloging public T cell receptors could identify signatures of past pathogen exposure. Among about 390 genotyped donors of the cohort, an average of roughly 240,000 unique TCR beta nucleotide sequences were sequenced per donor, roughly 20% of them non-productive. All discovery cohort repertoires had been generated using a single sequencing platform. In addition to the first cohort of 650 to 750 subjects, a separate validation cohort of approximately 130 different subjects was used. The number of typed donors differed by locus: roughly 629-630 for A, B, C, DRB1 and DQB1; some 500 for DQA1; around 610 for DPA1; and around 450 for DPB1. About 320 gigabases of sequencing data and tens of millions of unique TCR sequences were included in an early release covering 550 to 650 HLA-typed donors. Of the 350 to 400 genotyped donors, around 81% fell in the genetic ancestry cluster associated with self-reported Caucasian donors. A later genetic analysis took genome-wide SNP genotypes for about three fifths of the roughly 670 donors and used that subset as a discovery cohort. Rather than drawing on any new phenotypic data, the later analysis identified candidate immune exposures from TCR beta sequences and the way those sequences occurred across donors. An earlier analysis of 587 of the donors applied high-throughput TCR beta sequencing to assess whether each TCR beta V gene segment acted as functional or pseudogenic. Both class I and class II loci were covered by HLA typing, at four-digit resolution. Because of strong linkage in the cohort, roughly five DR-DQ haplotypes were treated as single units for association and clustering. In a later analysis, previously published TCR beta repertoires from 670 or so donors were re-analyzed and high-resolution HLA genotyping was added so that TCR occurrence patterns could be studied. The study used immunosequencing to profile the T cell repertoires of 666 subjects and linked those repertoires to cytomegalovirus serostatus. To predict cytomegalovirus infection status, the study brought together high-throughput TCR immunosequencing, statistical association of individual TCRs with disease status, and machine learning. Alongside the repertoire data, information on donor age, sex, ethnicity and CMV serostatus was compiled. General study outcomes and caveats: A cluster of highly shared sequence variants was judged likely to be a technical artifact of the sequencing pipeline. The study listed approximately 150 TCR beta chains as associated with cytomegalovirus. In an earlier analysis of more than 450 of the donors, most TCR beta V segments were observed in productive rearrangements about 90% or about 30% of the time, broadly matching IMGT annotations. According to the authors, the approach could potentially be generalized to other disease states and immunological phenotypes. Roughly 17 rarely observed V segments, including chromosome 9 orphons, were excluded from the earlier analysis of some 590 of the donors because counts were too low. Because HLA typing was missing for some donors at each locus, association tests included only the typed subset. While some public TCRs were present in many individuals, most TCR sequences turned up only very rarely across donors. In a later analysis, several top co-occurrence clusters were reported to appear linked to parvovirus B19, influenza, CMV and Epstein-Barr virus. A later genetic analysis associated a missense DCLRE1C variant with V-gene and J-gene trimming of TCR beta chains, and an independent cohort replicated the association. In vitro tests confirmed that a few of the cytomegalovirus-associated TCR beta chains recognize cytomegalovirus antigens. Strong co-occurrence of HLA alleles, especially DR and DQ, made assigning TCR associations to individual alleles difficult. Sequencing depth was assumed to be roughly uniform across donors in the presence/absence analyses, though that assumption may not hold. Most CMV-associated TCR beta chains appeared to be HLA-restricted in a later analysis, and the HLA associations seemed to be driven largely by CMV exposure. The classifier was reported to diagnose cytomegalovirus status with high specificity and sensitivity in both the original and validation cohorts. The only immune exposure information available for the cohort was CMV serostatus. In a later analysis, HLA-associated TCR beta chains showed more clonal expansion and lower generation probabilities than non-associated chains that were equally common. Specific HLA alleles were associated with over 15,000 TCR beta sequences at a false discovery rate of 0.05 in a later analysis. Correlated functional status among segregating V segments might be attributable to linkage disequilibrium, but an unknown experimental factor could not be ruled out. Some IMGT-functional V segments, including TRBV6-2 and TRBV6-3, could not be distinguished by the 87-base-pair reads and were therefore excluded. A further reported finding was that TCR beta sequences accurately predicted the HLA-A and HLA-B alleles for most subjects in the first cohort. The cohort was sequenced for TCR beta chains only, and without alpha or paired-chain data the features that could be detected were limited. Compared with the approximately 720-donor mean, donors in an Asian-associated ancestry cluster had fewer N-insertions in productive TCRs, according to a later genetic analysis. A later analysis found that TCR association rates varied across HLA loci, with DRB1 alleles showing the most associated TCRs and HLA-C alleles the fewest.

Library method: the immunoSEQ multiplex PCR assay. For the multiplex PCR, a mixture combining 60 forward primers for TCR Vbeta segments and 13 reverse primers for TCR Jbeta segments was used. A multiplex PCR assay on genomic DNA amplified the CDR3 region of rearranged TCR beta genes. The Illumina HiSeq System was used to sequence the amplified TCR beta libraries as 87-base-pair reads. Per the authors' processing: In a later analysis, tens of millions of unique TCR beta chains were counted across the roughly 670 repertoires, and roughly 11 million of these chains were shared by at least two donors. A nearest-neighbor algorithm error-corrected the raw reads and collapsed the reads into unique sequences, merging closely related sequences to remove PCR and sequencing errors. Alignment of CDR3 sequences to IMGT reference sequences was used to assign V, D and J gene segments. For a sequence to be retained, a match of at least six nucleotides to both a V gene segment and a J gene segment was required. A rearrangement counted as productive if the CDR3 had no stop codons and remained in frame with V and J, and every other rearrangement counted as non-productive. CDR3 was defined by IMGT convention, running from the second conserved V-encoded cysteine to the conserved J-encoded phenylalanine. The earlier analysis of approximately 590 of the donors excluded any sequence lacking an unambiguous match to a single V gene segment. In an earlier analysis of 450 to 700 of the donors, V segments were called functional above 56.7% productive rearrangements and were called segregating when the between-donor standard deviation exceeded 5%. A statistical classification framework was built for diagnosing cytomegalovirus status from the catalog of TCR beta chain sequences. A later analysis assigned V and J genes by comparing TCR nucleotide sequences with IMGT/GENE-DB human TR gene sequences. In a later analysis, CDR3 sequences and most-parsimonious VDJ recombination scenarios were assigned using the TCRdist pipeline. In a later analysis, every TCR beta chain was defined by the combination of its CDR3 amino acid sequence and its V-gene family, and reads without a unique V-gene family were dropped. A later analysis removed roughly 590 highly shared, low-generation-probability nucleotide sequences to deal with suspected cross-contamination and a sequencing artifact. In a later analysis, a clonal expansion index for each public chain was calculated from normalized within-repertoire ranks of inferred template counts. In a later analysis, generation probabilities were computed using a VDJ recombination model fitted to out-of-frame rearrangements, and the results were checked against IGoR. In a later analysis, TCR-TCR, TCR-HLA and TCR-CMV co-occurrence was scored with hypergeometric tests, and a repertoire-size bias correction was applied to TCR pairs. False discovery rates were estimated in a later analysis by permuting HLA or CMV assignments 20 times. In a later analysis, co-occurring TCRs were grouped using DBSCAN, with TCRdist sequence similarity added in when clustering inside HLA-allele-positive subsets. Repertoires with fewer than 30,000 or more than 120,000 public chains, plus five repertoires with anomalous nucleotide sharing, were excluded from co-occurrence clustering. TCRdb took over this immuneACCESS table, retaining in-frame rearrangements with V and J assigned. Such tables are incomplete; in checked studies, under half of the missing clones stem from an unresolved V gene, and the remainder is unexplained. V, J and clone size are those of that table, while D and trimming were read from the DNA. The sample table contains around 54,000 clones; only one count was recorded for 82% of them. The ten largest account for approximately 3% of the sample.

Details on this clone: Its antigen is still unknown. Base qualities are not provided; no much larger clone lies one nucleotide away.

The cohort was made up of 666 healthy bone marrow donors. At the time of sampling, all cohort members were nominally healthy, though unrecorded immune exposures were likely present. The donor was CMV seronegative and was included in the group of several hundred seronegative cohort members. A peripheral blood sample was provided by each donor, and peripheral blood mononuclear cells were used for TCR beta sequencing. The Qiagen DNeasy Blood Extraction Kit was used to extract genomic DNA from the blood cell samples. Taken from cysteine to phenylalanine, the CDR3 has 16 residues. The sequence is cut down to CDR3 DNA, 48 bases in frame from base 1. CDR1 is given as MDHEN and CDR2 as SYDVKM, both from the germline V gene. V and J are trimmed by 6 bases and 9 bases, and the gene matches miss 14 bases of the junction.

Input material: PBMCs. In this chain, TRBV28 is recombined with TRBJ1-6; 7 central bases correspond to TRBD1. The TCR originated in a woman aged 18-30 years in good health and CMV-seronegative. The CDR3 here reads CASSFSGGRLSSPLHF. The DNA sequence is TGTGCCAGCAGCTTTTCAGGGGGTAGATTGAGTTCACCCCTCCACTTT.